Here is one T cell receptor beta chain with its context. Produced via immunoSEQ multiplex PCR; TCRdb's table is partial and in-frame only. The sample shows about 150,000 clones, roughly 93% of them seen only once. CDR3 length equals 15 residues. V gave up 5 bases and J gave up 3 bases, with 13 bases separating them. The germline CDR1 and CDR2 sequences are SEHNR and FQNEAQ (reference sequence). These data come from a study of T cell responses to AZD1222 COVID-19 vaccine. The chain employs TRBV7-9 and TRBJ2-2; weak D call: TRBD2 (5 bases). This TCR was sampled from an adult in good health. The sample was peripheral blood, taken on day 0 of AZD1222 vaccination. Here the CDR3 reads CASSRTRSDTGELFF. As DNA, the CDR3 is TGTGCCAGCAGCCGAACTAGATCGGACACCGGGGAGCTGTTTTTT.